The text below deals with one T cell receptor beta chain. What it binds is not known. The data are from a study of Ad26.COV2.S vaccination and SARS-CoV-2 variants. Across the study: Donor joined the COV1001 Ad26.COV2.S trial arm. Points from the study as a whole: Spike-specific TCR breadth ran higher among vaccine recipients than placebo recipients.

Clones were sequenced by immunoSEQ multiplex PCR, and TCRdb holds only the in-frame ones, with some missing. The sample lists more than 250,000 clones; 87% were seen once. V shed 6 bases and J shed 0 bases, with 11 bases lying between them. The germline CDR1 and CDR2 sequences are WNHNN and SYGVQD (reference sequence). CDR3 length: 15 amino acids. Stated treatment: around 19 received Ad26.COV2.S at low or high dose, single or two shots; roughly five received placebo; per-sample allocation not given. Sampling took place 63 days after the first vaccine or placebo injection. The sample here was peripheral blood, taken in a trial of Ad26.COV2.S vaccine versus placebo. The chain joins TRBV10-1 to TRBJ2-2, with D possibly TRBD1 on 6 matching bases. This clonotype was obtained from a person between 18 and 65 years old who received the Ad26.COV2.S COVID-19 vaccine or a placebo. DNA of the CDR3: TGCGCCAGCAGGGGCGACAGGTCGAACACCGGGGAGCTGTTTTTT. Residues: CASRGDRSNTGELFF.